This TCR beta chain was recovered during a study of cytomegalovirus exposure and HLA in healthy donors (dated by TCRdb to 2015 to 2018). Context from the whole study: In an earlier analysis of roughly 590 of the donors, 250 to 350 Gb of sequence data and 90 million to 130 million unique TCR beta sequences from roughly 200 million T cells were reported. Approximately 300 gigabases of sequencing data and about 92 million unique TCR sequences made up an early release that covered fewer than 650 HLA-typed donors. Among the roughly 400 genotyped donors, about 83% belonged to the genetic ancestry cluster associated with self-reported Caucasian donors. The study aimed to test whether cataloging public T cell receptors could reveal signatures of past pathogen exposure. Using immunosequencing, the study profiled T cell repertoires from about 610 subjects and related those repertoires to cytomegalovirus serostatus. A separate validation cohort of roughly 110 different subjects was used in addition to the roughly 670-subject first cohort. To predict cytomegalovirus infection status, the study brought together high-throughput TCR immunosequencing, statistical association of individual TCRs with disease status, and machine learning. A later analysis re-analyzed previously published TCR beta repertoires from several hundred donors and added high-resolution HLA genotyping to study TCR occurrence patterns. In the later analysis, no new phenotypic data were used to find candidate immune exposures; instead, reliance was placed on TCR beta sequences and their occurrence across donors. In an earlier analysis of roughly 540 of the donors, high-throughput TCR beta sequencing was used to judge whether each TCR beta V gene segment behaved as functional or pseudogenic. Alongside the repertoire data, information on donor age, sex, ethnicity and CMV serostatus was compiled. Genome-wide SNP genotypes for about 65% of the roughly 670 donors were used in a later genetic analysis, which treated that subset as a discovery cohort. All discovery cohort repertoires had been generated on a single sequencing platform. Class I and class II HLA loci were covered by the typing at four-digit resolution. Typing coverage differed by locus: A, B, C, DRB1 and DQB1 were typed in roughly 620-630 donors, DQA1 in around 500, DPA1 in 600 to 610, and DPB1 in roughly 450. Roughly five DR-DQ haplotypes were handled as single units for association and clustering, since linkage in the cohort was strong. On average, about 200,000 unique TCR beta nucleotide sequences were sequenced per donor among 398 genotyped donors of the cohort, with 15% to 20% of those sequences being non-productive.

Library method: the immunoSEQ multiplex PCR assay. For the multiplex PCR, a mixture combining 60 forward primers for TCR Vbeta segments and 13 reverse primers for TCR Jbeta segments was used. A multiplex PCR assay on genomic DNA amplified the CDR3 region of rearranged TCR beta genes. The Illumina HiSeq System was used to sequence the amplified TCR beta libraries as 87-base-pair reads. On the authors' methods: A later analysis tallied some 79 million unique TCR beta chains across the roughly 610 repertoires, and around 10 million of those chains were shared by two or more donors. A nearest-neighbor algorithm error-corrected the raw reads and collapsed the reads into unique sequences, merging closely related sequences to remove PCR and sequencing errors. CDR3 sequences were aligned to IMGT reference sequences to assign V, D and J gene segments. For a sequence to be retained, at least a six-nucleotide match to both a V gene segment and a J gene segment was required. Rearrangements were classified as productive when the CDR3 lacked stop codons and remained in frame with V and J, and all other rearrangements were classified as non-productive. Following IMGT convention, CDR3 was defined as the stretch from the second conserved V-encoded cysteine to the conserved J-encoded phenylalanine. Sequences without an unambiguous match to a single V gene segment were excluded from the earlier analysis of approximately 560 of the donors. An earlier analysis of 587 of the donors called V segments functional above 56.7% productive rearrangements and segregating when the between-donor standard deviation exceeded 5%. A statistical classification framework was built for diagnosing cytomegalovirus status from the catalog of TCR beta chain sequences. A later analysis assigned V and J genes by comparing TCR nucleotide sequences with IMGT/GENE-DB human TR gene sequences. In a later analysis, CDR3 sequences and most-parsimonious VDJ recombination scenarios were assigned using the TCRdist pipeline. In a later analysis, each TCR beta chain was defined by its CDR3 amino acid sequence together with its V-gene family, and reads lacking a unique V-gene family were excluded. A later analysis removed nearly 600 highly shared, low-generation-probability nucleotide sequences to deal with suspected cross-contamination and a sequencing artifact. For each public chain, a later analysis derived a clonal expansion index from normalized ranks of inferred template counts within each repertoire. In a later analysis, generation probabilities were computed using a VDJ recombination model fitted to out-of-frame rearrangements, and the results were checked against IGoR. In a later analysis, TCR-TCR, TCR-HLA and TCR-CMV co-occurrence was scored with hypergeometric tests, and a repertoire-size bias correction was applied to TCR pairs. To estimate false discovery rates, a later analysis permuted the HLA or CMV assignments 20 times. In a later analysis, co-occurring TCRs were grouped using DBSCAN, with TCRdist sequence similarity added in when clustering inside HLA-allele-positive subsets. Repertoires with fewer than 30,000 or more than 120,000 public chains were left out of co-occurrence clustering, as were roughly five repertoires with anomalous nucleotide sharing. The clones in this table, taken by TCRdb from immuneACCESS, are in-frame only. Not every clone is retained; where verified, under half of the shortfall comes from an unresolved V gene, and the cause of the rest is unknown. V, J and clone size were drawn from that table, and D and trimming were deduced from the DNA. This sample holds 160,000 or so clones; 80% were observed only once. The top ten hold roughly 9% of the sample.

From the cysteine through the phenylalanine, the CDR3 covers 15 amino acids. The sequence is cut down to CDR3 DNA, 45 bases in frame from base 1. For this chain, trimming is 7 bases at the V end and 6 bases at the J end, and the number of junction bases without a gene match is 13. Sequences SNHLY (CDR1) and FYNNEI (CDR2) are obtained from the germline V gene. The cohort was made up of approximately 700 healthy bone marrow donors. At the time of sampling, every cohort member was nominally healthy, though immune exposures that went unrecorded were likely present. The donor was CMV seropositive and was included in the group of some 290 seropositive cohort members. A peripheral blood sample was provided by each donor, and peripheral blood mononuclear cells were used for TCR beta sequencing. The Qiagen DNeasy Blood Extraction Kit was used to extract genomic DNA from the blood cell samples. Overall results and qualifications from the work: In a later analysis, 16,951 TCR beta sequences were associated with specific HLA alleles at a false discovery rate of 0.05. In a later analysis, the rate of TCR association differed among HLA loci, with DRB1 alleles having the most associated TCRs and HLA-C alleles having the fewest. A later genetic analysis reported fewer N-insertions in productive TCRs among donors in an Asian-associated ancestry cluster than the roughly 670-donor mean. Most TCR sequences were seen in very few donors, while some public TCRs were found in many individuals. In an earlier analysis of 450 to 750 of the donors, most TCR beta V segments appeared in productive rearrangements about 87% or about 30% of the time, broadly matching IMGT annotations. It was suggested by the authors that the approach could potentially be generalized to other disease states and immunological phenotypes. Correlated functional status among segregating V segments might reflect linkage disequilibrium, but an unknown experimental factor could not be ruled out. Because counts were too low, roughly 17 rarely observed V segments, including chromosome 9 orphons, were left out of the earlier analysis of about 620 of the donors. The cohort was sequenced for TCR beta chains only, and without alpha or paired-chain data the features that could be detected were limited. A later genetic analysis associated a missense DCLRE1C variant with V-gene and J-gene trimming of TCR beta chains, and an independent cohort replicated the association. In the study, around 150 TCR beta chains were listed as associated with cytomegalovirus. Most CMV-associated TCR beta chains appeared to be HLA-restricted in a later analysis, and the HLA associations seemed to be driven largely by CMV exposure. When HLA alleles, especially DR and DQ, strongly co-occurred, attributing TCR associations to individual alleles was difficult. Compared with equally common non-associated chains, HLA-associated TCR beta chains in a later analysis were more clonally expanded and had lower generation probabilities. A further reported finding was that TCR beta sequences accurately predicted the HLA-A and HLA-B alleles for most subjects in the first cohort. Because the 87-base-pair reads could not distinguish some IMGT-functional V segments, including TRBV6-2 and TRBV6-3, those segments were excluded. In a later analysis, several top co-occurrence clusters were reported to appear linked to parvovirus B19, influenza, CMV and Epstein-Barr virus. Because HLA typing was unavailable for some donors at each locus, only the typed subset was used in association tests. A cluster of highly shared sequence variants was judged likely to represent a technical artifact of the sequencing pipeline. The classifier was reported to diagnose cytomegalovirus status with high specificity and sensitivity in both the original cohort and the validation cohort. Sequencing depth was assumed to be roughly uniform across donors in the presence/absence analyses, though that assumption may not hold. In vitro tests confirmed that a few of the cytomegalovirus-associated TCR beta chains recognize cytomegalovirus antigens. Immune exposure information for the cohort was limited to CMV serostatus.

Of note for this clone: No cognate antigen has been identified for it. The input lacks base qualities; no much larger clone sits a single base away.

The chain was built from TRBV2 and TRBJ1-1, and 8 junction bases match TRBD1. The sample was PBMCs. The TCR was taken from a man between 18 and 35 years old in good health and CMV-seropositive. The sequence in DNA is TGTGCCAGCATAAGGGAGGCAGGGGGCAACTCTGAAGCTTTCTTT. Its translation is CASIREAGGNSEAFF.